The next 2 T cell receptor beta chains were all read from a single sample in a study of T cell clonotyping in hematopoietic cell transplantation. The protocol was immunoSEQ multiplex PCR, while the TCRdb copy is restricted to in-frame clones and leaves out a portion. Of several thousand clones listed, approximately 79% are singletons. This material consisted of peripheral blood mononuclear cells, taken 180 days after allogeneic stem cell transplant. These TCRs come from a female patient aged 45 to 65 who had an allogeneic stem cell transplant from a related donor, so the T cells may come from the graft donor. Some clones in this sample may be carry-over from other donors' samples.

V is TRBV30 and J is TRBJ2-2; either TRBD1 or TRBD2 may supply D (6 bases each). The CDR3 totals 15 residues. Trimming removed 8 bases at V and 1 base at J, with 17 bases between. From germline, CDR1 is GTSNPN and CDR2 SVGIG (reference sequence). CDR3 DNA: TGTGCCACGGGCGGGACACAGCTGAACACCGGGGAGCTGTTTTTT. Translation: CATGGTQLNTGELFF. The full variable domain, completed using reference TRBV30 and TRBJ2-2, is SQTIHQWPATLVQPVGSPLSLECTVEGTSNPNLYWYRQAAGRGLQLLFYSVGIGQISSEVPQNLSASRPQDRQFILSSKKLLLSDSGFYLCATGGTQLNTGELFFGEGSRLTVL.

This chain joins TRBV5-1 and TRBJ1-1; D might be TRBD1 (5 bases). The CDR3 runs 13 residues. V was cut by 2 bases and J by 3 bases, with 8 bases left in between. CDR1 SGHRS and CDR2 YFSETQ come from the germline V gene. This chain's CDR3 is CASSFEGDTEAFF. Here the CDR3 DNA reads TGCGCCAGCAGCTTCGAAGGGGACACTGAAGCTTTCTTT.